This TCR beta chain is drawn from a study of T cells after yellow fever vaccination. This CDR3 has 13 amino acids. CDR1 and CDR2 from the germline V gene are SGHRS and YFSETQ. The V end was cut by 4 bases, the J end by 12 bases, with 20 bases between. TCRdb re-called the 5' RACE reads with MiXCR, one entry per CDR3 protein. This table has about 360,000 distinct CDR3 sequences, around 6.5% appearing once. This sequence originates from a man aged 25 to 40 who received the YFV17D yellow fever vaccine. The source was PBMCs, collected 5 days after the yellow fever booster vaccination. The V gene is TRBV5-1, the J gene TRBJ2-7; D assignment may be TRBD1 or TRBD2 (5 bases each). CDR3 protein: CASSTEGPSLPYF. DNA for the CDR3: TGCGCCAGCAGCACTGAGGGACCGTCATTGCCGTACTTC.